These 26 T cell receptor beta chains originate from one sample sequenced in a study of beta chain features in type 1 diabetes. Reverse transcribing all isolated RNA meant expressed TCRB transcripts were sequenced. The table came from immunoSEQ multiplex PCR; TCRdb's copy has only in-frame clones and leaves some out. Of roughly 370,000 clones listed, approximately 15% are singletons. The material sequenced was naive CD4+ T cells from blood. The receptors here all came from a man younger than 40 in good health.

This clone was counted a few times. The rearrangement links TRBV28 to TRBJ1-4; D not resolved. This CDR3 spans 14 amino acids. From germline, CDR1 is MDHEN and CDR2 SYDVKM. The germline V and J ends were trimmed by 5 bases and 4 bases, with 11 bases remaining between them. CDR3 region: CASSMRAGNEKLFF. The CDR3, as DNA: TGTGCCAGCAGTATGAGAGCGGGTAATGAAAAACTGTTTTTT.

The genes are TRBV30 and TRBJ2-1, with D perhaps TRBD1 (6 bases). This CDR3 region has 14 residues. The germline V gene encodes CDR1 GTSNPN and CDR2 SVGIG (reference sequence). V lost 2 bases and J 7 bases, leaving 15 bases between the germline ends. The CDR3 coding sequence is TGTGCCTGGAGTCGCCGAGGACAGTCGAATGAGCAGTTCTTC. Protein product: CAWSRRGQSNEQFF.

This clone turned up a few times. The gene calls are TRBV5-4 and TRBJ2-5; D remains unclear. The length of the CDR3 is 14 residues. V was trimmed by 1 base and J by 1 base, leaving 8 bases between them. Germline V gene sequence: CDR1 SGHNT, CDR2 YYREEE (reference sequence). The CDR3 spells CASSLQSGQETQYF. In nucleotides, the CDR3 is TGTGCCAGCAGCTTGCAGTCAGGCCAAGAGACCCAGTACTTC.

This clone was seen a few times. The rearrangement uses TRBV7-9 and TRBJ2-7; TRBD2 matches 11 bases. Trimming took 1 base from V and 7 from J; bases not matched to a gene: 6. This CDR3 contains 15 residues. Germline loops: CDR1 SEHNR, CDR2 FQNEAQ (reference sequence). In nucleotides, the CDR3 is TGTGCCAGCAGCTTAGGGGCCGGGACTAGCGGAGAGCAGTACTTC. Its translation is CASSLGAGTSGEQYF.

The genes are TRBV7-6 and TRBJ2-3, with TRBD2 identical over 7 bases. Germline assignment: CDR1 SGHVS and CDR2 FNYEAQ. J was trimmed by 5 bases and V by 2 bases; bases with no gene match: 7. The CDR3 covers 15 residues. CDR3 nucleotides: TGTGCCAGCAGCTTAATAAGCGGGGTGTTAGATACGCAGTATTTT. This translates into CASSLISGVLDTQYF. The variable domain in full, with the rest retrieved from reference TRBV7-6 and TRBJ2-3, is GAGVSQSPRYKVTKRGQDVALRCDPISGHVSLYWYRQALGQGPEFLTYFNYEAQQDKSGLPNDRFSAERPEGSISTLTIQRTEQRDSAMYRCASSLISGVLDTQYFGPGTRLTVL.

This clone was seen a handful of times. This chain joins TRBV30 and TRBJ2-3, with 8 bases matching TRBD2. The ends lost 5 bases at V and 5 bases at J; junction bases unmatched: 12. This CDR3 has 15 amino acids. From germline, CDR1 is GTSNPN and CDR2 SVGIG (reference sequence). The CDR3 DNA reads as TGTGCCTGGTCTAAAGGGACTAGTTTCGTAGATACGCAGTATTTT. The encoded protein is CAWSKGTSFVDTQYF.

This clone was counted only a few times. The V and J genes are TRBV7-9 and TRBJ2-3; 13 nucleotides align to TRBD2. CDR1 is SEHNR and CDR2 is FQNEAQ in the germline V gene (reference sequence). The CDR3 loop spans 17 amino acids. The trim removed 5 bases at V and 6 bases at J, leaving 11 bases unmatched. CDR3 loop: CASSLGTSGTPKDTQYF. For the CDR3, the DNA is TGTGCCAGCAGCCTAGGGACTAGCGGGACCCCAAAGGATACGCAGTATTTT.

The genes are TRBV13 and TRBJ2-7; D ambiguous. Germline CDR1 reads PRHDT; CDR2 reads FYEKMQ (reference sequence). The CDR3 spans 12 residues. The V end lost 2 bases, the J end lost 5 bases, and 7 bases lay between the germline ends. The CDR3 spells CASSLWPNEQYF. The CDR3, as DNA: TGTGCCAGCAGCTTATGGCCCAACGAGCAGTACTTC. The full variable domain, rest sourced from reference TRBV13 and TRBJ2-7, is AAGVIQSPRHLIKEKRETATLKCYPIPRHDTVYWYQQGPGQDPQFLISFYEKMQSDKGSIPDRFSAQQFSDYHSELNMSSLELGDSALYFCASSLWPNEQYFGPGTRLTVT.

In its sample, this clone was seen a few times. The J gene is TRBJ2-1, the V gene TRBV7-2, with 9 bases matching TRBD2. Germline CDR1 SGHTA, CDR2 FQGNSA. The CDR3 contains 15 residues. V shed 2 bases, J shed 4 bases, and the junction held 3 bases outside the gene matches. CDR3 DNA sequence: TGTGCCAGCAGCTTACAAGCGGGAGGATACAATGAGCAGTTCTTC. As protein: CASSLQAGGYNEQFF.

This clone appeared a few times. The chain is built from TRBV19 and TRBJ1-1; D not certain. The length of the CDR3 is 13 residues. CDR1 LNHDA and CDR2 SQIVND come from the germline V gene (reference sequence). Trimming removed 4 bases from V and 4 bases from J, with 10 bases in between. DNA for the CDR3: TGTGCCAGTAGTACCGCTGGGAGCACTGAAGCTTTCTTT. Translating gives CASSTAGSTEAFF. The full variable domain, completed using reference TRBV19 and TRBJ1-1, is DGGITQSPKYLFRKEGQNVTLSCEQNLNHDAMYWYRQDPGQGLRLIYYSQIVNDFQKGDIAEGYSVSREKKESFPLTVTSAQKNPTAFYLCASSTAGSTEAFFGQGTRLTVV.

The J gene is TRBJ2-3, the V gene TRBV29-1, with unresolved D. This CDR3 spans 12 amino acids. Germline lookup yields CDR1 SQVTM and CDR2 ANQGSEA. V was pared by 8 bases and J by 3 bases, with 12 bases between. The DNA of the CDR3 is TGCAGCCCCCGGCAGGCGACAGATACGCAGTATTTT. Its protein is CSPRQATDTQYF.

This clone showed up just a few times. This rearrangement joins TRBV11-2 to TRBJ2-1; D is perhaps TRBD2 (6 bases). The germline V gene encodes CDR1 SGHAT and CDR2 FQNNGV. The V and J ends lost 0 bases and 2 bases respectively, with 14 bases between them. This CDR3 has 17 amino acids. The DNA for the CDR3 is TGTGCCAGCAGCTTAGATATAGGACTACCTACCTACAATGAGCAGTTCTTC. It translates to CASSLDIGLPTYNEQFF.

This clone turned up a few times. Other DNA sequences within the sample encode an identical CDR3. The chain has TRBV5-1 and TRBJ2-5; D ambiguous. This CDR3 is built from 11 residues. Germline V lookup: CDR1 SGHRS, CDR2 YFSETQ. The V gene lost 4 bases and the J gene lost 5 bases, with 6 bases spanning the gap. The CDR3 DNA reads as TGCGCCAGCAGCCTCCGGGAGACCCAGTACTTC. Amino acids: CASSLRETQYF.

This clone was counted between two and nine times. The J gene is TRBJ2-7, the V gene TRBV28; no reliable D call. The CDR3 is 15 amino acids. Looked up from germline, CDR1 is MDHEN and CDR2 is SYDVKM. V lost 5 bases and J lost 3, with 17 bases in between. CDR3 sequence reads: CASSLSRLLFYEQYF. In DNA form, the CDR3 reads TGTGCCAGCAGTCTATCCAGGTTACTCTTCTACGAGCAGTACTTC.

This chain connects TRBV19 to TRBJ2-7; D possibly corresponds to TRBD1 (6 bases). This CDR3 comprises 15 residues. Germline V CDR1 and CDR2: LNHDA, SQIVND (reference sequence). V gave up 5 bases and J gave up 3 bases, with 17 bases separating them. The CDR3 reads CASSVAKSDSYEQYF. The CDR3 DNA sequence: TGTGCCAGTAGTGTTGCGAAATCGGACAGCTACGAGCAGTACTTC.

This clone was found a few times. The sample holds other DNA sequences that translate to the same CDR3. The chain combines TRBV29-1 with TRBJ1-1; D gene uncertain. V lost 3 bases, J lost 8 bases, and 4 bases lay in between. Germline-derived CDR1 and CDR2 are SQVTM and ANQGSEA. The CDR3 covers 9 residues. As DNA, the CDR3 is TGCAGCGTTGACAGGGAAGCTTTCTTT. Translation gives CSVDREAFF.

The sample holds many counts of this clone. This sequence joins TRBV29-1 and TRBJ2-5; D is perhaps TRBD2 (6 bases). The CDR3 contains 14 residues. Germline V gene sequence: CDR1 SQVTM, CDR2 ANQGSEA. Trimming took off 6 bases at V and 7 bases at J, with 21 bases between the two ends. Written as DNA, the CDR3 is TGCAGCGTGGGGGGTCGGGCAGGGACCACGACCCAGTACTTC. Its protein product is CSVGGRAGTTTQYF.

The sample holds a few counts of this clone. The J gene is TRBJ2-7, the V gene TRBV29-1; perhaps TRBD1 as D (6 bases). Trimming cost V 6 bases and J 5 bases, with 11 bases left between them. Germline V CDR1 and CDR2: SQVTM, ANQGSEA. The CDR3 covers 11 residues. The DNA of the CDR3 is TGCAGCGTCGCAGGGGATCACGAGCAGTACTTC. It specifies CSVAGDHEQYF.

The chain couples TRBV29-1 to TRBJ1-1; TRBD1 is a possible D gene (6 bases). Trimming took 6 bases from V and 1 from J, leaving 9 bases between them. CDR1 and CDR2 (germline): SQVTM, ANQGSEA. This CDR3 region has 12 residues. The CDR3 region is CSVSRGNTEAFF. DNA for the CDR3: TGCAGCGTGTCCAGGGGGAACACTGAAGCTTTCTTT.

This clone appeared a few times. This chain links TRBV9 with TRBJ1-1; no clear D gene. V lost 4 bases to trimming and J lost 3 bases, with 16 bases between them. CDR3 size: 15 residues. Germline CDR1 reads SGDLS; CDR2 reads YYNGEE. The CDR3 reads CASSPGGLADTEAFF. CDR3 in DNA: TGTGCCAGCAGCCCCGGTGGGTTGGCGGACACTGAAGCTTTCTTT. The complete variable domain, with remaining parts taken from reference TRBV9 and TRBJ1-1, reads DSGVTQTPKHLITATGQRVTLRCSPRSGDLSVYWYQQSLDQGLQFLIQYYNGEERAKGNILERFSAQQFPDLHSELNLSSLELGDSALYFCASSPGGLADTEAFFGQGTRLTVV.

There are a few counts of this clone. The chain employs TRBV7-6 and TRBJ2-5; weak D call: TRBD2 (5 bases). The CDR3 consists of 14 residues. Deletions cut 0 bases from V and 5 bases from J, with 10 bases between. Germline assignment: CDR1 SGHVS and CDR2 FNYEAQ. Here the CDR3 DNA reads TGTGCCAGCAGCTTAGCGTTAGCGAAGGAGACCCAGTACTTC. Protein sequence: CASSLALAKETQYF.

This chain uses TRBV5-1 with TRBJ2-7; D possibly corresponds to TRBD1 (5 bases). This CDR3 comprises 15 residues. CDR1 is SGHRS, CDR2 YFSETQ, per germline. With 0 bases removed from V and 3 bases from J, the gap between germline ends came to 13 bases. CDR3 sequence: CASSLAARAYYEQYF. CDR3 DNA sequence: TGCGCCAGCAGCTTGGCGGCCAGGGCATACTACGAGCAGTACTTC.

The genes are TRBV5-1 and TRBJ2-2; 9 bases fit TRBD1. The trim removed 7 bases at V and 3 bases at J, leaving 4 bases unmatched. This CDR3 region has 14 residues. Germline CDR1 and CDR2: SGHRS and YFSETQ. The CDR3 protein is CASGGQGYTGELFF. The CDR3 nucleotides are TGCGCCAGCGGAGGACAGGGGTACACCGGGGAGCTGTTTTTT.

Only a few counts were recorded for this clone. The chain links TRBV7-9 to TRBJ1-5, with D tentatively TRBD1 (5 bases). From germline, CDR1 is SEHNR and CDR2 FQNEAQ (reference sequence). The CDR3 length is 14 residues. The V gene lost 4 bases and the J gene lost 8 bases, with 15 bases spanning the gap. The chain's CDR3 is CASSYGSGSEPQHF. In nucleotides, the CDR3 is TGTGCCAGCAGCTACGGGTCAGGGAGCGAGCCCCAGCATTTT.

The CDR3 nucleotides are TGTGCCAGCAGTGACCTCGGCGGGAGGTTGAAGTTCTTC. Its translation: CASSDLGGRLKFF. The J gene is TRBJ2-1, the V gene TRBV6-1; 8 bases map to TRBD2. CDR1 and CDR2 (germline): MNHNS, SASEGT. Losses at the gene ends were 3 bases for V and 14 bases for J; bases not matched to a gene: 9. This CDR3 region has 13 residues.

This clone occurred a few times. The J gene is TRBJ2-1, the V gene TRBV14, with D perhaps matching TRBD2 (6 bases). The CDR3 contains 14 residues. Trimming took off 1 base at V and 4 bases at J, with 8 bases between the two ends. Germline V gene data show CDR1 as SGHDN and CDR2 as FVKESK. DNA of the CDR3: TGTGCCAGCAGCCAAGGCGGGAATTACAATGAGCAGTTCTTC. This sequence encodes CASSQGGNYNEQFF.